This paragraph covers one TCR beta chain sequence. What it recognizes is unknown. Germline values: CDR1 MNHNY, CDR2 SVGAGI (reference sequence). CDR3 length equals 14 residues. V dropped 6 bases and J dropped 4 bases, with 15 bases sitting between them. The record originates from a study of PD-1 blockade in mismatch repair-deficient tumors. In the study overall: Patients had approximately 13 mismatch repair-deficient cancer types, all previously treated and progressing.

Points from the study as a whole: Rapid post-treatment expansion, then contraction, generally preceding radiologic response, marked tumor-resident clones.

All patients were mismatch repair deficient, assessed by either PCR or immunohistochemistry. The method was immunoSEQ multiplex PCR; TCRdb's version includes in-frame clones alone and lacks a portion of them. The table has about 66,000 clones, roughly 80% seen once. The sequence was obtained from an adult with mismatch repair-deficient cancer. The chain employs TRBV6-6 and TRBJ1-1, with D possibly matching TRBD1 (6 bases). The sequencing here drew on peripheral blood, taken 2 weeks after starting pembrolizumab. For the CDR3, the DNA is TGTGCCAGCAGATCGCAGGGGTTCGGCACTGAAGCTTTCTTT. Its translation is CASRSQGFGTEAFF.